This passage covers 12 T cell receptor beta chains from one sample sequenced in a study of OX40 agonist ivuxolimab in advanced cancers. Data came from immunoSEQ multiplex PCR; TCRdb stores just in-frame clones and leaves some out. The sample yields some 51,000 clones, around 85% seen once. The source material was CD4+ or CD8+ T cells sorted from blood, sampled in a trial of the OX40 agonist ivuxolimab. The receptors come from an adult with an advanced solid tumor such as melanoma, head and neck, liver or kidney cancer.

The V gene is TRBV7-2, the J gene TRBJ2-3, with 7 bases identical to TRBD2. V gave up 2 bases and J gave up 0 bases; unmatched junction bases: 11. The CDR3 contains 18 residues. Germline CDR1 is SGHTA and CDR2 is FQGNSA. The CDR3 DNA follows: TGTGCCAGCAGCTTAAACGTGGGGGGGTACCTTAGCACAGATACGCAGTATTTT. This encodes CASSLNVGGYLSTDTQYF.

The chain couples TRBV5-6 to TRBJ2-7; 8 nucleotides agree with TRBD1. The germline gives CDR1 SGHDT, CDR2 YYEEEE. This CDR3 contains 14 residues. After removal of 4 bases from V and 5 bases from J, the junction contained 8 bases not matched to a gene. The CDR3 DNA reads as TGTGCCAGCAGCCTCATCACAGGGGGTAACGAGCAGTACTTC. Translation: CASSLITGGNEQYF.

The chain joins TRBV9 to TRBJ2-3; D not resolved. Trimming cost V 3 bases and J 2 bases, with 16 bases left between them. The CDR3 length is 16 residues. Germline values: CDR1 SGDLS, CDR2 YYNGEE. The CDR3 DNA reads TGTGCCAGCAGCGCTCAGAGTTATAAGGACACAGATACGCAGTATTTT. This translates into CASSAQSYKDTDTQYF. Together with reference TRBV9 and TRBJ2-3, the CDR3 gives the full variable domain: DSGVTQTPKHLITATGQRVTLRCSPRSGDLSVYWYQQSLDQGLQFLIQYYNGEERAKGNILERFSAQQFPDLHSELNLSSLELGDSALYFCASSAQSYKDTDTQYFGPGTRLTVL.

The V call is TRBV9, the J call TRBJ2-7; D is possibly TRBD2 (6 bases). V was cut by 0 bases and J by 1 base, with 17 bases left in between. Germline V gene data show CDR1 as SGDLS and CDR2 as YYNGEE. The CDR3 is 17 amino acids. The CDR3 sequence: CASSVAPGEIGSYEQYF. The CDR3 bases are TGTGCCAGCAGCGTAGCGCCGGGGGAGATAGGGTCCTACGAGCAGTACTTC. The whole variable domain, filled in from reference TRBV9 and TRBJ2-7, reads DSGVTQTPKHLITATGQRVTLRCSPRSGDLSVYWYQQSLDQGLQFLIQYYNGEERAKGNILERFSAQQFPDLHSELNLSSLELGDSALYFCASSVAPGEIGSYEQYFGPGTRLTVT.

Details on this clone: This likely comes from a read error, as the CDR3 has no conserved phenylalanine or tryptophan at its end. The chain combines TRBV6-5 with TRBJ1-6; no firm D call. CDR3 size: 15 residues. Germline-derived CDR1 and CDR2 are MNHEY and SVGAGI. Trimming stripped 0 bases from V and 10 bases from J, with 13 bases between. This CDR3 is CASSYSSETGSPLHL. CDR3 sequence (DNA): TGTGCCAGCAGTTACTCAAGTGAGACGGGCTCACCCCTCCACCTT.

The V and J genes are TRBV29-1 and TRBJ1-1; 11 bases match TRBD1. The CDR3 contains 15 residues. Germline assignment: CDR1 SQVTM and CDR2 ANQGSEA. With 3 bases clipped from V and 4 bases from J, the junction kept 7 bases outside the gene matches. The chain's CDR3 is CSVEGQGVLVTEAFF. CDR3 coding DNA: TGCAGCGTTGAGGGACAGGGGGTTTTGGTCACTGAAGCTTTCTTT.

The V and J genes are TRBV7-9 and TRBJ2-2, with 7 bases lining up with TRBD2. This CDR3 spans 15 amino acids. V gave up 9 bases and J gave up 3 bases; unmatched junction bases: 10. The germline CDR1 and CDR2 sequences are SEHNR and FQNEAQ (reference sequence). The CDR3 sequence: CASRLAGRDTGELFF. The CDR3 DNA reads TGTGCCAGTCGTCTCGCAGGGAGGGACACCGGGGAGCTGTTTTTT.

V gene TRBV7-8 combines with J gene TRBJ2-7; D is undetermined. The germline V and J ends were trimmed by 0 bases and 2 bases, with 17 bases remaining between them. Per the germline V gene, CDR1 is SGHVS and CDR2 is FQNEAQ. The CDR3 loop spans 17 amino acids. The CDR3 nucleotides read TGTGCCAGCAGCTTAGCCTACGATCCGAGCGAGCCCTACGAGCAGTACTTC. Its protein product is CASSLAYDPSEPYEQYF. The variable domain in full, with the rest retrieved from reference TRBV7-8 and TRBJ2-7, is GAGVSQSPRYKVAKRGQDVALRCDPISGHVSLFWYQQALGQGPEFLTYFQNEAQLDKSGLPSDRFFAERPEGSVSTLKIQRTQQEDSAVYLCASSLAYDPSEPYEQYFGPGTRLTVT.

The CDR3 sequence: CASSQDSGNYYGYTF. CDR3 sequence (DNA): TGTGCCAGCAGCCAAGATTCGGGCAACTACTATGGCTACACCTTC. The chain couples TRBV14 to TRBJ1-2, with no clear D. In germline, CDR1 is SGHDN, CDR2 FVKESK. CDR3 length: 15 residues. With 0 bases removed from V and 3 bases from J, the gap between germline ends came to 11 bases.

The V call is TRBV9, the J call TRBJ2-7, with 9 nucleotides matching TRBD1. The CDR3 contains 14 residues. Germline-derived CDR1 and CDR2 are SGDLS and YYNGEE. Germline trimming cut 4 bases from V and 2 bases from J; bases unmatched to any gene: 4. CDR3 in amino acids: CASSLGQGTYEQYF. The CDR3 DNA is TGTGCCAGCAGCCTCGGACAGGGGACCTACGAGCAGTACTTC.

This chain links TRBV7-8 with TRBJ2-2, with TRBD1 as a possible D gene (6 bases). Germline V gives CDR1 SGHVS, CDR2 FQNEAQ. CDR3 length: 16 residues. Deletions cut 4 bases from V and 0 bases from J, with 12 bases between. The CDR3 region is CASSSKGVANTGELFF. CDR3 sequence (DNA): TGTGCCAGCAGCTCCAAGGGGGTAGCGAACACCGGGGAGCTGTTTTTT. Full variable domain (rest looked up from reference TRBV7-8 and TRBJ2-2): GAGVSQSPRYKVAKRGQDVALRCDPISGHVSLFWYQQALGQGPEFLTYFQNEAQLDKSGLPSDRFFAERPEGSVSTLKIQRTQQEDSAVYLCASSSKGVANTGELFFGEGSRLTVL.

The CDR3 DNA reads as TGTGCCAGCAGCTTAGTCTTCGGAGGAGGGGGCACTAATGAAAAACTGTTTTTT. It translates to CASSLVFGGGGTNEKLFF. V and J are TRBV11-1 and TRBJ1-4, with 7 bases matching TRBD1. The V gene end was trimmed by 1 base and the J gene end by 2 bases; junction bases not matched to a gene: 10. CDR3 length: 18 amino acids. Germline assignment: CDR1 SGHAT and CDR2 FQDESV (reference sequence).